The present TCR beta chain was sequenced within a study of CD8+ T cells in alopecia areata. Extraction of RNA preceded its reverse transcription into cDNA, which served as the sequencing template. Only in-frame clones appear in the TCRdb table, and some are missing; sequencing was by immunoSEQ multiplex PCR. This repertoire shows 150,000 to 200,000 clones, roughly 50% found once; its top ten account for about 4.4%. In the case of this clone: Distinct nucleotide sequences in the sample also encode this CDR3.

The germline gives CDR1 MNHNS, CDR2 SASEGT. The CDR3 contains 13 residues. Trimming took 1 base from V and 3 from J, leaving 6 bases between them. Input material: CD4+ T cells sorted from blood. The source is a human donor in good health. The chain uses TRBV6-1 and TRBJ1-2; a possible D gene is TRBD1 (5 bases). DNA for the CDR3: TGTGCCAGCAGTGAAGGGGGCGACTATGGCTACACCTTC. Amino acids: CASSEGGDYGYTF.